These 22 T cell receptor beta chains were all obtained from the same sample, sequenced in a study of T cell responses to AZD1222 COVID-19 vaccine. Assay used: immunoSEQ multiplex PCR; TCRdb lists only in-frame clones, some missing. The sample holds approximately 110,000 clones, more than 70% seen once. Specimen: peripheral blood, collected on day 0 of AZD1222 vaccination. The receptor source for this set is an adult in good health.

This sequence joins TRBV3-1 (or the pseudogene TRBV3-2) and TRBJ1-1; D is undetermined. The CDR3 is 14 amino acids. Trimming took off 4 bases at V and 1 base at J, with 10 bases between the two ends. The germline V gene has CDR1 LGHDT and CDR2 YNNKEL (reference sequence). DNA of the CDR3: TGTGCCAGCAGCCCAAGTTACAAGAACACTGAAGCTTTCTTT. Protein sequence: CASSPSYKNTEAFF.

The V gene is TRBV2, the J gene TRBJ2-4; 8 positions match TRBD2. The CDR3 is 16 residues long. J gave up 0 bases and V 6 bases, and 7 bases lay outside the gene matches. Germline CDR1 reads SNHLY; CDR2 reads FYNNEI. CDR3 bases: TGTGCCAGCAGCTCCGGGGGGGCACTAGCCAAAAACATTCAGTACTTC. Its protein is CASSSGGALAKNIQYF. The full variable domain, completed using reference TRBV2 and TRBJ2-4, is EPEVTQTPSHQVTQMGQEVILRCVPISNHLYFYWYRQILGQKVEFLVSFYNNEISEKSEIFDDQFSVERPDGSNFTLKIRSTKLEDSAMYFCASSSGGALAKNIQYFGAGTRLSVL.

The chain combines TRBV5-4 with TRBJ1-6; no definite D call. Germline loops: CDR1 SGHNT, CDR2 YYREEE (reference sequence). The CDR3 is made up of 13 amino acids. Trimming pared 6 bases from V and 8 bases from J, leaving 12 bases between. DNA for the CDR3: TGTGCCAGCAACATGGACGGATATTCACCCCTCCACTTT. It is translated as CASNMDGYSPLHF.

The V and J genes are TRBV6-5 and TRBJ1-5, with 8 nucleotides matching TRBD1. V was pared by 8 bases and J by 0 bases, with 3 bases of the junction left unmatched. The CDR3 covers 14 residues. Germline V gene lookup returns CDR1 MNHEY and CDR2 SVGAGI. CDR3 region: CASEQGGSNQPQHF. CDR3 bases: TGTGCCAGCGAACAGGGGGGTAGCAATCAGCCCCAGCATTTT.

This rearrangement joins TRBV25-1 to TRBJ2-7, with 9 bases aligning to TRBD1. The V gene end was trimmed by 2 bases and the J gene end by 0 bases; junction bases not matched to a gene: 5. The CDR3 covers 16 residues. Germline assignment: CDR1 MGHDK and CDR2 SYGVNS. The CDR3 region is CASSEQGTGNSYEQYF. DNA for the CDR3: TGTGCCAGCAGTGAACAAGGGACAGGGAACTCCTACGAGCAGTACTTC.

The V call is TRBV7-6, the J call TRBJ2-7, with 8 bases aligning to TRBD2. The CDR3 consists of 14 residues. Germline values: CDR1 SGHVS, CDR2 FNYEAQ. V was clipped by 5 bases and J by 1 base; unmatched bases: 4. This CDR3 reads CASSPGGGSYEQYF. The CDR3 DNA reads as TGTGCCAGCAGCCCCGGGGGGGGTTCCTACGAGCAGTACTTC.

The genes are TRBV14 and TRBJ2-2; maybe TRBD1 (5 bases). The germline V and J ends were trimmed by 1 base and 3 bases, with 18 bases remaining between them. The germline CDR1 and CDR2 sequences are SGHDN and FVKESK. The CDR3 consists of 18 residues. In DNA, the CDR3 is TGTGCCAGCAGCCAAGCCTTCGGGCATCCCAGGGACACCGGGGAGCTGTTTTTT. As protein: CASSQAFGHPRDTGELFF.

The rearrangement links TRBV7-2 to TRBJ2-7; TRBD2 agrees at 9 bases. Trimming removed 5 bases from V and 2 bases from J; junction bases left unmatched: 10. Germline values: CDR1 SGHTA, CDR2 FQGNSA. This CDR3 comprises 16 residues. CDR3: CASSRRGGGGAYEQYF. CDR3 in DNA: TGTGCCAGCAGCCGCCGGGGTGGCGGGGGGGCCTACGAGCAGTACTTC.

The chain combines TRBV6-5 with TRBJ2-7, with D possibly matching TRBD1 (5 bases). The CDR3 covers 16 residues. Trimming left V 2 bases short and J 3 bases short, with 17 bases between. CDR1 and CDR2 (germline): MNHEY, SVGAGI. CDR3 sequence (DNA): TGTGCCAGCAGTTACACCTACGGACACGGCGGCTACGAGCAGTACTTC. Translating it yields CASSYTYGHGGYEQYF.

This clone was detected only a few times. V gene TRBV13 combines with J gene TRBJ1-3; D is unresolved. Germline V CDR1 and CDR2: PRHDT, FYEKMQ (reference sequence). The CDR3 has 15 amino acids. The germline V and J ends were trimmed by 5 bases and 0 bases, with 11 bases remaining between them. The CDR3 protein is CASSNSRVSGNTIYF. The DNA of the CDR3 is TGTGCCAGCAGCAACTCAAGAGTCTCTGGAAACACCATATATTTT. Drawing the rest from reference TRBV13 and TRBJ1-3, the complete variable domain is AAGVIQSPRHLIKEKRETATLKCYPIPRHDTVYWYQQGPGQDPQFLISFYEKMQSDKGSIPDRFSAQQFSDYHSELNMSSLELGDSALYFCASSNSRVSGNTIYFGEGSWLTVV.

For the CDR3, the DNA is TGCAGTGCTAGTTCCCGTTGGACAGGGGGCGATAAGGAAAAACTGTTTTTT. Translated, it gives CSASSRWTGGDKEKLFF. The V and J genes are TRBV20-1 and TRBJ1-4, with 11 nucleotides matching TRBD1. V lost 3 bases to trimming and J lost 8 bases; unmatched junction nucleotides: 14. The CDR3 has 17 amino acids. The germline CDR1 and CDR2 sequences are DFQATT and SNEGSKA (reference sequence).

This clone was observed a single time. The rearrangement uses TRBV28 and TRBJ2-6; possible D gene TRBD1, 7 bases. This CDR3 spans 15 amino acids. Germline V gene data show CDR1 as MDHEN and CDR2 as SYDVKM. The V gene lost 8 bases and the J gene lost 2 bases, with 13 bases spanning the gap. As DNA, the CDR3 is TGTGCCAGCCGTGGGGGGACAGCTGGGGCCAACGTCCTGACTTTC. It yields the protein CASRGGTAGANVLTF.

The J gene is TRBJ1-6, the V gene TRBV4-1; D remains unclear. Germline CDR1 and CDR2: MGHRA and YSYEKL. The CDR3 is 16 residues long. Trimming left V 0 bases short and J 7 bases short, with 13 bases between. Written as DNA, the CDR3 is TGCGCCAGCAGCCAAGATCGAGGACGGACCAATTCACCCCTCCACTTT. Its translation is CASSQDRGRTNSPLHF.

The rearrangement links TRBV4-2 to TRBJ2-2; D is undetermined. Per the germline V gene, CDR1 is LGHNA and CDR2 is YNFKEQ. Trimming shortened V by 0 bases and J by 3 bases, and 8 bases separated the two germline ends. CDR3 length: 15 amino acids. CDR3 sequence (DNA): TGTGCCAGCAGCCAAGAAGGGCAGTACACCGGGGAGCTGTTTTTT. This gives the protein CASSQEGQYTGELFF.

This chain links TRBV10-3 with TRBJ1-2; 8 nucleotides line up with TRBD1. After removal of 10 bases from V and 5 bases from J, the junction contained 15 bases not matched to a gene. Germline V gene sequence: CDR1 ENHRY, CDR2 SYGVKD. This CDR3 region has 15 residues. The CDR3 loop reads CATTLVQGAEYGYTF. Here the CDR3 DNA reads TGTGCCACTACTCTGGTCCAGGGGGCGGAGTATGGCTACACCTTC.

This chain links TRBV7-3 with TRBJ1-3; D call uncertain. This CDR3 region has 15 residues. Germline loops: CDR1 SGHTA, CDR2 FQGTGA. Trimming took 2 bases from V and 0 from J, leaving 8 bases between them. CDR3 protein: CASSLLTSSGNTIYF. The DNA of the CDR3 is TGTGCCAGCAGCTTATTGACGAGCTCTGGAAACACCATATATTTT.

The genes are TRBV3-1 (or the pseudogene TRBV3-2) and TRBJ1-4; 7 bases agree with TRBD1. Germline CDR1 is LGHDT and CDR2 is YNNKEL (reference sequence). There are 14 residues in the CDR3. V lost 4 bases and J lost 6; bases outside the gene matches: 5. The DNA of the CDR3 is TGTGCCAGCAGCCGAACAGGGGACCATGAAAAACTGTTTTTT. It encodes CASSRTGDHEKLFF.

The gene calls are TRBV4-1 and TRBJ1-2, with TRBD1 as a possible D gene (6 bases). V lost 0 bases, J lost 4 bases, and 15 bases lay in between. The CDR3 has 16 amino acids. Germline CDR1 reads MGHRA; CDR2 reads YSYEKL. This chain's CDR3 is CASSQESETGFYGYTF. The CDR3 region has the DNA TGCGCCAGCAGCCAAGAATCAGAGACAGGCTTCTATGGCTACACCTTC.

The V and J genes are TRBV4-3 and TRBJ2-1; D is tentatively TRBD1 or TRBD2 (5 bases each). Trimming left V 0 bases short and J 15 bases short, with 15 bases between. Germline V gene data show CDR1 as LGHNA and CDR2 as YSLEER. The CDR3 is 13 residues long. Here the CDR3 reads CASSQDLLTGAFF. CDR3 nucleotide sequence: TGCGCCAGCAGCCAAGATCTTTTGACCGGGGCGTTCTTC.

This clone has just one count. Other nucleotide sequences from this sample produce the same CDR3. The chain carries TRBV18 and TRBJ1-1; D ambiguous. V gave up 3 bases and J gave up 3 bases, with 8 bases separating them. This CDR3 is built from 13 residues. The V gene's germline CDR1 is KGHSH and CDR2 LQKENI. The CDR3 DNA is TGTGCCAGCTCACCCGGTAGGGACACTGAAGCTTTCTTT. It yields the protein CASSPGRDTEAFF.

This clone has only one observation. V is TRBV7-3 and J is TRBJ1-4, with a weak D call TRBD1 (5 bases). CDR1 and CDR2 (germline): SGHTA, FQGTGA. The CDR3 contains 15 residues. Trimming removed 6 bases from V and 2 bases from J, with 13 bases in between. The CDR3 sequence: CASSRKGSTNEKLFF. The DNA for the CDR3 is TGTGCCAGCAGTCGTAAGGGGTCTACTAATGAAAAACTGTTTTTT.

The V and J genes are TRBV3-1 (or the pseudogene TRBV3-2) and TRBJ2-1, with D possibly TRBD1 on 6 matching bases. CDR1 LGHDT and CDR2 YNNKEL come from the germline V gene (reference sequence). The CDR3 is 15 residues long. Trimming shortened V by 0 bases and J by 8 bases, and 14 bases separated the two germline ends. Here the CDR3 reads CASSQDLNRVDEQFF. The CDR3 bases are TGTGCCAGCAGCCAAGATTTAAACAGGGTTGATGAGCAGTTCTTC.